This T cell receptor (beta chain) was observed in a study of blood T cell repertoires in COVID-19. Study information: The origin of the acute and convalescent COVID-19 samples was the United States, Italy and Spain. PBMCs, B-cell-depleted T cells, or T cells were the source of the cDNA or gDNA that made up the material.

Per the authors' pipeline: Amplifying reference gene primers gave estimates of nucleated cell counts. Clones were sequenced by immunoSEQ multiplex PCR, and TCRdb holds only the in-frame ones, with some missing. V and J calls and clone size are given by that table; D and trimming were obtained from the DNA. Of 200,000 to 250,000 clones in the sample, around 75% were seen once. The CDR3 contains 16 residues. With V trimmed by 5 bases and J by 6 bases, 5 bases remained unmatched. Germline-derived CDR1 and CDR2 are KGHDR and SFDVKD. J is TRBJ1-6 and V is TRBV24-1; the match to TRBD1 covers 11 bases. Sequencing was done on a sample of peripheral blood. The source is a human donor in a cohort sampled during active COVID-19. CDR3 in DNA: TGTGCCACCAGTGGGGGGACAGGGGGGTTTAATTCACCCCTCCACTTT. Translated, it gives CATSGGTGGFNSPLHF.